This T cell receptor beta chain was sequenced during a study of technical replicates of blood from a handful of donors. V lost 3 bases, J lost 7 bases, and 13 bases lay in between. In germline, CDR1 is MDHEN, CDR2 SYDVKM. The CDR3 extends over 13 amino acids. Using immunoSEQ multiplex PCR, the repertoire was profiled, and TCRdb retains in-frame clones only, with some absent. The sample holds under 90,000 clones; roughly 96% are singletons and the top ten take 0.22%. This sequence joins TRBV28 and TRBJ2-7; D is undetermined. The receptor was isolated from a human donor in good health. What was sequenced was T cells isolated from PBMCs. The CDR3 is CASSLAVRFEQYF. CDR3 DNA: TGTGCCAGCAGTTTGGCGGTTAGGTTTGAGCAGTACTTC.